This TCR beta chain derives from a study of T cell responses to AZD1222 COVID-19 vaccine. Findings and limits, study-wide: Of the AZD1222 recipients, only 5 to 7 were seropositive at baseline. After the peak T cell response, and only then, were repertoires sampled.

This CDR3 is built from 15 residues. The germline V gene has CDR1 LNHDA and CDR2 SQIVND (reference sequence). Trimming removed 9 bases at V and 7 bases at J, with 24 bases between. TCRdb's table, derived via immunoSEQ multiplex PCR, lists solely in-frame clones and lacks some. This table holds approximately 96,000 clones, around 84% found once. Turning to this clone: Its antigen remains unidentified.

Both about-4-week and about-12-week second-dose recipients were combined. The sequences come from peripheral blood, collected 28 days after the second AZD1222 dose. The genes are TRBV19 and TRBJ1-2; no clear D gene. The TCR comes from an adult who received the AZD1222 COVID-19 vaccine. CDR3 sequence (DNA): TGTGCCAGCTCGGCGCAGACGCTCGAGAGTAGTGGCTACACCTTC. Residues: CASSAQTLESSGYTF.